What follows are 30 T cell receptor beta chains derived from one specimen sequenced in a study of CDR3 diversity in severe acne. TCRdb recomputed calls from the PCR reads with MiXCR, one row per CDR3 protein. The sample yields more than 85,000 distinct CDR3 sequences, roughly 51% seen once. Sequencing used blood. Source of these receptors: a male donor with acne.

The chain uses TRBV29-1 and TRBJ2-5, with 7 bases lining up with TRBD1. V was clipped by 7 bases and J by 2 bases; unmatched bases: 4. CDR3 length: 12 amino acids. CDR1 is SQVTM and CDR2 is ANQGSEA in the germline V gene. The DNA of the CDR3 is TGCAGCGCGGAACAGGGGCAAGAGACCCAGTACTTC. Translating it yields CSAEQGQETQYF.

Points on this clonotype: At one end, the junction sequence differs from germline, possibly due to a read error. V is TRBV2 and J is TRBJ1-2, with D maybe TRBD1 (6 bases). CDR3 length: 13 amino acids. In germline, CDR1 is SNHLY, CDR2 FYNNEI. CDR3 loop: CVSTISQGYGYTF. In nucleotides, the CDR3 is TGTGTCAGCACAATATCACAGGGCTATGGCTACACCTTC.

This clonotype has ten or more counts. This chain links TRBV5-1 with TRBJ1-4, with 7 bases fitting TRBD1. The trim removed 1 base at V and 4 bases at J, leaving 4 bases unmatched. Germline V lookup: CDR1 SGHRS, CDR2 YFSETQ. This CDR3 has 15 residues. Here the CDR3 reads CASSLSGGSNEKLFF. CDR3 nucleotide sequence: TGCGCCAGCAGCTTGTCAGGGGGGAGTAATGAAAAACTGTTTTTT.

CDR3 sequence reads: CASRARKNNSPLHF. As DNA, the CDR3 is TGTGCCAGCAGGGCCCGTAAGAATAATTCACCCCTCCACTTT. The V and J genes are TRBV10-3 and TRBJ1-6; possibly TRBD1 for D (5 bases). The CDR3 sequence is 14 residues long. Trimming shortened V by 10 bases and J by 5 bases, and 15 bases separated the two germline ends. Germline CDR1 is ENHRY and CDR2 is SYGVKD.

V and J are TRBV28 and TRBJ2-5; the D gene could be TRBD1 or TRBD2 (5 bases each). Trimming removed 6 bases from V and 6 bases from J, with 14 bases in between. Germline-derived CDR1 and CDR2 are MDHEN and SYDVKM. The CDR3 totals 13 residues. CDR3 DNA sequence: TGTGCCAGCAGCTTTGACGGGGCTAAGACCCAGTACTTC. Protein product: CASSFDGAKTQYF. The complete variable domain, with remaining parts taken from reference TRBV28 and TRBJ2-5, reads DVKVTQSSRYLVKRTGEKVFLECVQDMDHENMFWYRQDPGLGLRLIYFSYDVKMKEKGDIPEGYSVSREKKERFSLILESASTNQTSMYLCASSFDGAKTQYFGPGTRLLVL.

V is TRBV19 and J is TRBJ2-2; D possibly corresponds to TRBD2 (7 bases). V gave up 7 bases and J gave up 6 bases, with 21 bases separating them. The length of the CDR3 is 16 residues. The germline gives CDR1 LNHDA, CDR2 SQIVND (reference sequence). The CDR3 sequence is CASTSPGGGAAGELFF. CDR3 nucleotides: TGTGCCAGTACCTCTCCTGGGGGGGGCGCGGCCGGGGAGCTGTTTTTT.

In its sample, this clonotype was seen many times. The chain is built from TRBV29-1 and TRBJ2-5; 11 bases match TRBD1. This CDR3 region has 13 residues. Germline V lookup: CDR1 SQVTM, CDR2 ANQGSEA. With V trimmed by 6 bases and J by 5 bases, 5 bases remained unmatched. CDR3 nucleotide sequence: TGCAGCGTCGGGACAGGGGGAACGGAGACCCAGTACTTC. This encodes CSVGTGGTETQYF.

This chain joins TRBV7-2 and TRBJ2-5, with D hard to call. Germline CDR1 reads SGHTA; CDR2 reads FQGNSA. Trimming removed 8 bases at V and 5 bases at J, with 21 bases between. The length of the CDR3 is 15 residues. CDR3 sequence (DNA): TGTGCCAGCGCAACAGAAGAACCCGCCTGGGAGACCCAGTACTTC. Translating gives CASATEEPAWETQYF.

This clonotype was detected many times. The chain is built from TRBV19 and TRBJ2-1; weak D call: TRBD1 (5 bases). The germline CDR1 and CDR2 sequences are LNHDA and SQIVND (reference sequence). The CDR3 runs 15 residues. V lost 2 bases and J 3 bases, leaving 11 bases between the germline ends. Here the CDR3 reads CASSIFHDSYNEQFF. The DNA of the CDR3 is TGTGCCAGTAGTATATTCCACGACAGCTACAATGAGCAGTTCTTC.

The chain couples TRBV11-2 to TRBJ2-3, with D unclear. The tail of the sequence fits TRBJ1-5 better, so the J call may be wrong. The germline V gene has CDR1 SGHAT and CDR2 FQNNGV. CDR3 length: 16 residues. The CDR3 loop reads CASSSRTSGSTDTQHF. The CDR3 DNA follows: TGTGCCAGCAGCTCGCGGACTAGCGGGAGCACAGATACGCAGCATTTT.

This clonotype was seen a few times. Possible read error: a much larger clone is one base away. The V and J genes are TRBV5-1 and TRBJ2-1; 7 bases agree with TRBD2. The CDR3 spans 14 residues. Germline values: CDR1 SGHRS, CDR2 YFSETQ. CDR3 sequence: CASSGGGDYNEQLF. For the CDR3, the DNA is TGCGCCAGCAGCGGCGGGGGAGACTACAATGAGCAGCTCTTC.

The chain is built from TRBV5-6 and TRBJ1-5, with D possibly being TRBD1 (5 bases). The ends were cut back, 1 base at V and 1 base at J, with 9 bases in the middle. The CDR3 covers 15 residues. Germline lookup yields CDR1 SGHDT and CDR2 YYEEEE. The CDR3 is CASSLSWGSNQPQHF. The DNA of the CDR3 is TGTGCCAGCAGCTTGAGTTGGGGCAGCAATCAGCCCCAGCATTTT.

This clonotype has a count of ten or more. V is TRBV7-8 and J is TRBJ2-1; 12 bases match TRBD2. This CDR3 region has 15 residues. V lost 5 bases to trimming and J lost 4 bases; unmatched junction nucleotides: 3. Germline CDR1 reads SGHVS; CDR2 reads FQNEAQ. CDR3 in DNA: TGTGCCAGCAGCGGGGGACTAGCGGGTTACAATGAGCAGTTCTTC. It translates to CASSGGLAGYNEQFF.

The chain couples TRBV29-1 to TRBJ2-6; D unresolved. CDR1 and CDR2 from the germline V gene are SQVTM and ANQGSEA. V gave up 0 bases and J gave up 0 bases, with 12 bases separating them. The CDR3 is 17 amino acids. CDR3 sequence reads: CSVEERWGPSGANVLTF. As DNA, the CDR3 is TGCAGCGTTGAAGAGCGGTGGGGTCCCTCTGGGGCCAACGTCCTGACTTTC.

This chain links TRBV25-1 with TRBJ2-7; D remains ambiguous. This CDR3 is built from 11 residues. Per the germline V gene, CDR1 is MGHDK and CDR2 is SYGVNS. Trimming shortened V by 8 bases and J by 5 bases, and 10 bases separated the two germline ends. CDR3 DNA: TGTGCCAGCGGGAAGTGGGACGAGCAGTACTTC. Protein: CASGKWDEQYF.

This clonotype occurred many times. This chain uses TRBV5-1 with TRBJ2-1; 10 bases line up with TRBD2. Looked up from germline, CDR1 is SGHRS and CDR2 is YFSETQ. The CDR3 totals 14 residues. The V gene end was trimmed by 6 bases and the J gene end by 4 bases; junction bases not matched to a gene: 4. DNA of the CDR3: TGCGCCAGCATGAGGACTAGCGGATACAATGAGCAGTTCTTC. This sequence encodes CASMRTSGYNEQFF. Drawing the rest from reference TRBV5-1 and TRBJ2-1, the complete variable domain is KAGVTQTPRYLIKTRGQQVTLSCSPISGHRSVSWYQQTPGQGLQFLFEYFSETQRNKGNFPGRFSGRQFSNSRSEMNVSTLELGDSALYLCASMRTSGYNEQFFGPGTRLTVL.

The V gene is TRBV29-1, the J gene TRBJ2-5; D gene ambiguous. Germline V gene data show CDR1 as SQVTM and CDR2 as ANQGSEA. V lost 2 bases and J 5 bases, leaving 12 bases between the germline ends. The CDR3 loop spans 13 amino acids. Written as DNA, the CDR3 is TGCAGCGTTGAACAGGAGCCTCGGGAGACCCAGTACTTC. This gives the protein CSVEQEPRETQYF.

Ten or more counts support this clonotype. The chain has TRBV24-1 and TRBJ1-5, with D hard to call. The germline gives CDR1 KGHDR, CDR2 SFDVKD. V was shortened by 1 base and J by 6 bases, with 6 bases between the two germline ends. CDR3 length: 13 amino acids. CDR3: CATSDFGGQPQHF. The CDR3 DNA reads as TGTGCCACCAGTGATTTTGGAGGTCAGCCCCAGCATTTT.

This clonotype was counted many times. The V call is TRBV5-8, the J call TRBJ2-5; possibly TRBD2 for D (5 bases). The V and J ends lost 3 bases and 5 bases respectively, with 23 bases between them. The germline V gene has CDR1 SGHTS and CDR2 YDEGEE. This CDR3 region has 17 residues. CDR3 in amino acids: CASSSLSALARAETQYF. The CDR3 region has the DNA TGTGCCAGCAGCTCCCTTTCTGCTCTAGCTCGGGCCGAGACCCAGTACTTC.

This chain links TRBV15 with TRBJ2-7; TRBD2 matches 11 bases. V lost 3 bases to trimming and J lost 7 bases; unmatched junction nucleotides: 8. Germline V gives CDR1 LNHNV, CDR2 YYDKDF (reference sequence). This CDR3 contains 15 residues. Here the CDR3 reads CATSRDLAGGREQYF. The CDR3 coding sequence is TGTGCCACCAGCAGGGACCTAGCGGGAGGTAGGGAGCAGTACTTC.

The chain has TRBV7-8 and TRBJ2-3; 7 positions agree with TRBD1. CDR3 length: 15 amino acids. Germline loops: CDR1 SGHVS, CDR2 FQNEAQ. V trimming: 1 base; J trimming: 0 bases; junction bases outside the gene matches: 1. CDR3 sequence reads: CASSLEGGSTDTQYF. The CDR3 nucleotides read TGTGCCAGCAGCTTAGAAGGGGGCAGCACAGATACGCAGTATTTT.

This clonotype was counted ten times or more. This sequence joins TRBV7-3 and TRBJ2-3, with 8 nucleotides matching TRBD1. The germline V gene encodes CDR1 SGHTA and CDR2 FQGTGA. CDR3 length: 14 residues. Losses at the gene ends were 5 bases for V and 4 bases for J; bases not matched to a gene: 5. The CDR3 nucleotides read TGTGCCAGCAGCCACGGACAGGGCGCAGATACGCAGTATTTT. Translated: CASSHGQGADTQYF.

For this clonotype: One end of the junction fails to match germline, which may point to a read error. The genes are TRBV10-1 and TRBJ2-7; D gene uncertain. This CDR3 comprises 13 residues. Germline lookup yields CDR1 WNHNN and CDR2 SYGVQD (reference sequence). DNA for the CDR3: TGCGCTAGCAGTGAGTCGAAAGGGTACGAGCAGTACTTC. This encodes CASSESKGYEQYF.

Only one count was recorded for this clonotype. The V gene is TRBV7-9, the J gene TRBJ2-2; D is undetermined. Trimming removed 4 bases at V and 5 bases at J, with 8 bases between. This CDR3 is built from 13 residues. Per germline, CDR1 SEHNR and CDR2 FQNEAQ (reference sequence). CDR3 region: CASSSIRTGELFF. CDR3 sequence (DNA): TGTGCCAGCAGCTCAATACGAACCGGGGAGCTGTTTTTT. The full variable domain, with the rest looked up from reference TRBV7-9 and TRBJ2-2, is DTGVSQNPRHKITKRGQNVTFRCDPISEHNRLYWYRQTLGQGPEFLTYFQNEAQLEKSRLLSDRFSAERPKGSFSTLEIQRTEQGDSAMYLCASSSIRTGELFFGEGSRLTVL.

J is TRBJ2-7 and V is TRBV4-2; no firm D call. The V gene's germline CDR1 is LGHNA and CDR2 YNFKEQ. V was clipped by 5 bases and J by 4 bases, with 12 bases between them. This CDR3 region has 13 residues. This CDR3 reads CASSSGEEYEQYF. The CDR3 DNA reads TGTGCCAGCAGCTCTGGGGAAGAGTACGAGCAGTACTTC.

The chain carries TRBV6-1 and TRBJ2-7; possible D gene TRBD1, 6 bases. This CDR3 comprises 13 residues. The V end was cut by 5 bases, the J end by 7 bases, with 15 bases between. Germline V gene data show CDR1 as MNHNS and CDR2 as SASEGT. The CDR3, as DNA: TGTGCCAGCAGTTACGTTGCCGGGACAGAGCAGTACTTC. Its protein is CASSYVAGTEQYF.

In this sample, this clonotype turned up many times. A much larger clone lies a single base off, so this may be a read error. J is TRBJ2-5 and V is TRBV10-3, with 10 bases lining up with TRBD2. Germline loops: CDR1 ENHRY, CDR2 SYGVKD. The CDR3 has 18 residues. The CDR3, as DNA: TGTGTCATCAGTCAGAGGGAGGGGACTAGCGCAACACAAGAGACCCAGTACTTC. Encoded protein: CVISQREGTSATQETQYF.

Ten or more counts support this clonotype. The chain recombines TRBV24-1 with TRBJ2-5; D call uncertain. The V gene lost 2 bases and the J gene lost 5 bases, with 14 bases spanning the gap. CDR1 and CDR2 (germline): KGHDR, SFDVKD. The CDR3 length is 15 residues. CDR3: CATSDYLSPQETQYF. Here the CDR3 DNA reads TGTGCCACCAGTGATTATCTCTCTCCCCAGGAGACCCAGTACTTC.

This clonotype occurred many times. J is TRBJ2-3 and V is TRBV2; no reliable D call. The V gene's germline CDR1 is SNHLY and CDR2 FYNNEI. CDR3 length: 12 residues. V dropped 4 bases and J dropped 5 bases, with 7 bases sitting between them. The CDR3 nucleotides read TGTGCCAGCAGTGGCTATGAAGATACGCAGTATTTT. Protein sequence: CASSGYEDTQYF.

Remarks on this clonotype: One junction end does not reproduce the germline sequence, and a read error may be involved. The rearrangement joins TRBV28 to TRBJ2-2, with D perhaps matching TRBD2 (5 bases). Germline V gives CDR1 MDHEN, CDR2 SYDVKM. This CDR3 is 11 amino acids long. CDR3 DNA: TGTGCCAGCAGTTCGCCCGGGGAGCTGTTTTTC. Protein product: CASSSPGELFF.